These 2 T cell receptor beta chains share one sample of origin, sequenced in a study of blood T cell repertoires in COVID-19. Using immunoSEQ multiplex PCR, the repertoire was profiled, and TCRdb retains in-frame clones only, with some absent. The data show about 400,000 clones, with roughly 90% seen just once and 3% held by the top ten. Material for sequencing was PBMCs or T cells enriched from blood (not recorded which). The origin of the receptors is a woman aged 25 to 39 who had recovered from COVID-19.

CDR3 DNA sequence: TGCAGCACTGGACTAGCGGGGGGGCCCAAGGAGCAGTTCTTC. It codes for CSTGLAGGPKEQFF. The rearrangement joins TRBV29-1 to TRBJ2-1, with TRBD2 identical over 15 bases. The CDR3 length is 14 residues. J was trimmed by 10 bases and V by 8 bases; bases with no gene match: 9. The germline CDR1 and CDR2 sequences are SQVTM and ANQGSEA.

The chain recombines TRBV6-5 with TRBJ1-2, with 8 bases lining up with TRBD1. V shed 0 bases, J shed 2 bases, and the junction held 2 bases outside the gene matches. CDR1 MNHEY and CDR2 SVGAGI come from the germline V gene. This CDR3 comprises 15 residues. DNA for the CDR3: TGTGCCAGCAGTTACTCGACAGGGGCAAACTATGGCTACACCTTC. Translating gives CASSYSTGANYGYTF.